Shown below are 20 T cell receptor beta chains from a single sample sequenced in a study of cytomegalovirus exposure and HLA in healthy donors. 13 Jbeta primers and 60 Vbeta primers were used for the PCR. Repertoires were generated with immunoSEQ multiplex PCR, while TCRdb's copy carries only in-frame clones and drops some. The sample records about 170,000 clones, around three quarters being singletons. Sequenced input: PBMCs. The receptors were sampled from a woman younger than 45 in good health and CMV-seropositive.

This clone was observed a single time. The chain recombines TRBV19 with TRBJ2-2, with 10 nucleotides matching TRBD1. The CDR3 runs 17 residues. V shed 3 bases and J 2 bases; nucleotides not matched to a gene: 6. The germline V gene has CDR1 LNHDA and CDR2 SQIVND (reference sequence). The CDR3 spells CASSMVWTGGNTGELFF. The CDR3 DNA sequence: TGTGCCAGTAGTATGGTCTGGACAGGGGGTAACACCGGGGAGCTGTTTTTT.

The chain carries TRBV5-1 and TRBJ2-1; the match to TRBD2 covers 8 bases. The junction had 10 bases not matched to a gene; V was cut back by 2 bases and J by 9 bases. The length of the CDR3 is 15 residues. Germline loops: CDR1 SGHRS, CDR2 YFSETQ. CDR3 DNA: TGCGCCAGCAGCTTAGCGGGAGCAGATCTGGGTGAGCAGTTCTTC. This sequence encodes CASSLAGADLGEQFF.

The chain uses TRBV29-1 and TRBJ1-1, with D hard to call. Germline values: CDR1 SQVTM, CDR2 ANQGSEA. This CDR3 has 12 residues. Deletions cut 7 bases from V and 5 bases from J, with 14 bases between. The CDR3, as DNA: TGCAGCGGTCGAGAGATGTGGACTGAAGCTTTCTTT. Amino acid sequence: CSGREMWTEAFF.

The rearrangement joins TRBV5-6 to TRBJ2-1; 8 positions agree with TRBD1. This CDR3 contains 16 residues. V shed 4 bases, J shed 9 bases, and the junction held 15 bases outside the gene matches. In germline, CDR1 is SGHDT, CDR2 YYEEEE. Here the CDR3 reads CASSGVPTGAVGEQFF. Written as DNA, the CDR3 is TGTGCCAGCAGCGGGGTACCGACAGGGGCTGTGGGTGAGCAGTTCTTC.

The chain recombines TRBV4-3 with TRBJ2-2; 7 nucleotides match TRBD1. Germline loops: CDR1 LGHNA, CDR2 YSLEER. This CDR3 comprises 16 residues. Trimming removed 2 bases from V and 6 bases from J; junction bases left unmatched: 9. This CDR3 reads CASSQFTQGVAGELFF. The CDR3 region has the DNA TGCGCCAGCAGCCAATTTACCCAGGGGGTCGCCGGGGAGCTGTTTTTT.

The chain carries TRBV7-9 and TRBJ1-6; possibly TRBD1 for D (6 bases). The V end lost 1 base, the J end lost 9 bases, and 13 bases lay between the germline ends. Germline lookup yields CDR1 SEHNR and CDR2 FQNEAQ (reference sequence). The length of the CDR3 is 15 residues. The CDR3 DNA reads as TGTGCCAGCAGCTTAGGACCCGAGACAGGTTCACCCCTCCACTTT. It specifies CASSLGPETGSPLHF.

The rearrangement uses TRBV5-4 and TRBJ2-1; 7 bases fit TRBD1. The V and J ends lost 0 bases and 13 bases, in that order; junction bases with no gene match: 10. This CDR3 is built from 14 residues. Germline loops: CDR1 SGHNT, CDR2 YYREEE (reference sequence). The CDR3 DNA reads TGTGCCAGCAGCTTGGAAGGACAGGTCAAGGGACAGTTCTTC. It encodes CASSLEGQVKGQFF.

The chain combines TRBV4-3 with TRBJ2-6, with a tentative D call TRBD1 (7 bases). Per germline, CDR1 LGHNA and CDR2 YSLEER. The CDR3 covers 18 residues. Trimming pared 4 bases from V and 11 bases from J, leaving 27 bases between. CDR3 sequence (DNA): TGCGCCAGCAGCCCGATCACCTATGACAGGGAGGTCCAAGACGTCCTGACTTTC. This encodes CASSPITYDREVQDVLTF.

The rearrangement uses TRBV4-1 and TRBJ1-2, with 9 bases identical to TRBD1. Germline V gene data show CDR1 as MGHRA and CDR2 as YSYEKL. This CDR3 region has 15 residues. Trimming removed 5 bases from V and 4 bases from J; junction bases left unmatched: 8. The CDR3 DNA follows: TGCGCCAGCAGCTCCTCACAGGGGGCCCTCTATGGCTACACCTTC. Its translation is CASSSSQGALYGYTF.

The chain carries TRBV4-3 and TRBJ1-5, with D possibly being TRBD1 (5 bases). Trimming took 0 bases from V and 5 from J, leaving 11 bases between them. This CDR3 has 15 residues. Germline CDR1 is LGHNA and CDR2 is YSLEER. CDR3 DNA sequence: TGCGCCAGCAGCCAAGATGTGGGGCGCTATCAGCCCCAGCATTTT. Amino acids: CASSQDVGRYQPQHF.

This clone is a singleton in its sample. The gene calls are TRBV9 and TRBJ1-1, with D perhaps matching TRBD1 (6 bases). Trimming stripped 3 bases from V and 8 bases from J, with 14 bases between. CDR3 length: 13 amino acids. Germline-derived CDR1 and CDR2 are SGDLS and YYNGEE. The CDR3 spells CASSARLGGEAFF. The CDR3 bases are TGTGCCAGCAGCGCTCGTCTTGGGGGCGAAGCTTTCTTT.

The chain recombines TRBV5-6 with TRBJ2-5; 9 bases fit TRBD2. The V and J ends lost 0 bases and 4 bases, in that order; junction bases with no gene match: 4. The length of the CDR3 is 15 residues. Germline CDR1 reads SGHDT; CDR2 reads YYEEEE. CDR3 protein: CASSLVGSGGETQYF. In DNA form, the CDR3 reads TGTGCCAGCAGCTTGGTTGGTAGCGGGGGAGAGACCCAGTACTTC.

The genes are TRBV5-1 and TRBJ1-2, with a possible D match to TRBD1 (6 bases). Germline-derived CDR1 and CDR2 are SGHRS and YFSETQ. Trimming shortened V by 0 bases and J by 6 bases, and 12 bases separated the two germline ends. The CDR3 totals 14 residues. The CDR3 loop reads CASSLGTAGHGYTF. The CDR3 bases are TGCGCCAGCAGCTTGGGGACAGCAGGTCATGGCTACACCTTC.

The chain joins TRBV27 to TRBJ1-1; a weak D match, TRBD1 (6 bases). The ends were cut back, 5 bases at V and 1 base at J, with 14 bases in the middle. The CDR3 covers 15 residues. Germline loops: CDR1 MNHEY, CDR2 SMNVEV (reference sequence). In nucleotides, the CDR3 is TGTGCCAGCAGTCACACGGGACACGGGAACACTGAAGCTTTCTTT. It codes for CASSHTGHGNTEAFF.

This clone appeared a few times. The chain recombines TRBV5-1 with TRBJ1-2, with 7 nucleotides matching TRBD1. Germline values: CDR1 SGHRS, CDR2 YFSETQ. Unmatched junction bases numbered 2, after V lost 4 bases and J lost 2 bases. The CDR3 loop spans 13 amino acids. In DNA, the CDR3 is TGCGCCAGCAGCAAAGGGGGCAACTATGGCTACACCTTC. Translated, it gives CASSKGGNYGYTF.

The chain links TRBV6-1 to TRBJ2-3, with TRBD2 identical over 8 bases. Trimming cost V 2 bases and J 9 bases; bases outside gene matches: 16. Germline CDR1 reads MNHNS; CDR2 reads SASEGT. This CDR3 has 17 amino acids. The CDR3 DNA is TGTGCCAGCAGTGAAATGTTGGGTCGAGCGGGGGAAGGAACGCAGTATTTT. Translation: CASSEMLGRAGEGTQYF.

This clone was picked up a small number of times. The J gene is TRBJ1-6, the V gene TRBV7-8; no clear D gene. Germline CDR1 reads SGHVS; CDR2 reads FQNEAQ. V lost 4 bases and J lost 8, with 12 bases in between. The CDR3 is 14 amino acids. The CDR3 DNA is TGTGCCAGCAGCTCCGGCGGGATGGATTCACCCCTCCACTTT. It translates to CASSSGGMDSPLHF.

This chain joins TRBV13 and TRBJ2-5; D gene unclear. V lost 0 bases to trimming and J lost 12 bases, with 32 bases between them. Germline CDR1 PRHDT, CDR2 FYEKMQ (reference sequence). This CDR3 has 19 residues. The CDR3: CASSLGGLAPVVKSVPKYF. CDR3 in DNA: TGTGCCAGCAGCTTAGGCGGGTTGGCACCGGTGGTGAAGTCAGTCCCAAAGTACTTC.

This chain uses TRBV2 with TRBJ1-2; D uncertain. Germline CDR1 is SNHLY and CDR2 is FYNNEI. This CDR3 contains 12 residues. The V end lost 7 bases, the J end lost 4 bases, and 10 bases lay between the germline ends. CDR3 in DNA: TGTGCCAGCACTATTACCCTCTATGGCTACACCTTC. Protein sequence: CASTITLYGYTF.

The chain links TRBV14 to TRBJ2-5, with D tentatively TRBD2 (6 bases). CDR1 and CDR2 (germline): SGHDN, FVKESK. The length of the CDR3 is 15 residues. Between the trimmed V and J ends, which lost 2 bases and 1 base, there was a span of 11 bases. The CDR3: CASSQLAGPQETQYF. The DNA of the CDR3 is TGTGCCAGCAGCCAACTGGCGGGACCCCAAGAGACCCAGTACTTC. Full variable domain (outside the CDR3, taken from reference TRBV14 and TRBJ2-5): EAGVTQFPSHSVIEKGQTVTLRCDPISGHDNLYWYRRVMGKEIKFLLHFVKESKQDESGMPNNRFLAERTGGTYSTLKVQPAELEDSGVYFCASSQLAGPQETQYFGPGTRLLVL.